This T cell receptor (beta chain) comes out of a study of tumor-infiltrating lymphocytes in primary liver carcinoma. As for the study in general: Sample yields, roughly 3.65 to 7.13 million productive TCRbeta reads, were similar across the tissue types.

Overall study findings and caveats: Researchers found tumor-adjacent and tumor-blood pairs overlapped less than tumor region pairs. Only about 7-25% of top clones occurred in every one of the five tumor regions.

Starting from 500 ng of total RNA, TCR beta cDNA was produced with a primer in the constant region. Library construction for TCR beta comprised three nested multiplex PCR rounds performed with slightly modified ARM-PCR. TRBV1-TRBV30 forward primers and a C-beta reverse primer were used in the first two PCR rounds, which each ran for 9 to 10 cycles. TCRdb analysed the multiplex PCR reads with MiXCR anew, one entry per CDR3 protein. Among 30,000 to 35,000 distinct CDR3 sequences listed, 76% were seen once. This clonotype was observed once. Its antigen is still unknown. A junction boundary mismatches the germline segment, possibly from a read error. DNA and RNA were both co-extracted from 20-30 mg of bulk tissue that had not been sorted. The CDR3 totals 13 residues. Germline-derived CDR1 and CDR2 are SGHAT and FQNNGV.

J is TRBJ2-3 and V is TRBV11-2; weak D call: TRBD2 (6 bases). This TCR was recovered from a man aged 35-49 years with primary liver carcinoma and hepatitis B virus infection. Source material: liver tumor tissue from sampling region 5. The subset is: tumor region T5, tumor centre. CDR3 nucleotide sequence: TGTACTAGCAGCTTGATTAGCATAGATACGCAGTATTTT. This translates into CTSSLISIDTQYF.